This is a list of T cell receptor beta chains from one sample in a study of B cell selection in AIRE deficiency. Data came from immunoSEQ multiplex PCR; TCRdb stores just in-frame clones and leaves some out. This table has about 21,000 clones, roughly 97% appearing once. The sequencing sample was made of conventional CD4+ T cells sorted from PBMCs. Every receptor here comes from a human donor with AIRE deficiency. Each CDR3 is given with its conserved first and last residue. The D gene is left open where the match is weak. Only some rows state a clone size, as once, few, many or a class for expanded clones.

v_call,clone_size,d_call,j_call,cdr3_length,cdr3_aa,cdr3_nt
TRBV5-1,-,TRBD1,TRBJ2-2,15,CASSLVAGGTGELFF,TGCGCCAGCAGCTTGGTGGCAGGGGGCACCGGGGAGCTGTTTTTT
TRBV28,-,TRBD1,TRBJ2-1,14,CASSLGTAYNEQFF,TGTGCCAGCAGCTTGGGGACAGCCTACAATGAGCAGTTCTTC
TRBV7-9,-,TRBD2,TRBJ2-7,15,CASSRASGTESEQYF,TGTGCCAGCAGCCGAGCTAGCGGGACGGAGTCAGAGCAGTACTTC
TRBV9,few,TRBD1,TRBJ1-1,16,CASSVRDRGSSTEAFF,TGTGCCAGCAGCGTCCGGGACAGGGGAAGCAGCACTGAAGCTTTCTTT
TRBV18,-,TRBD1,TRBJ1-5,14,CASSPTGGSQPQHF,TGTGCCAGCTCACCTACAGGGGGTTCTCAGCCCCAGCATTTT
TRBV18,-,TRBD1,TRBJ2-5,15,CASSRSTGGQETQYF,TGTGCCAGCTCGAGATCTACAGGGGGGCAAGAGACCCAGTACTTC
TRBV5-1,once,-,TRBJ2-3,14,CASRTTGGADTQYF,TGCGCCAGTCGGACGACAGGAGGGGCAGATACGCAGTATTTT
TRBV5-1,-,TRBD1,TRBJ1-2,14,CASSPGTGDYGYTF,TGCGCCAGCAGCCCGGGGACAGGGGACTATGGCTACACCTTC
TRBV7-9,-,-,TRBJ1-3,12,CASRKGGNTIYF,TGTGCCAGCAGAAAAGGGGGAAACACCATATATTTT
TRBV7-8,-,TRBD1,TRBJ1-5,16,CASGGQRRYSNQPQHF,TGTGCCAGCGGGGGACAGCGCAGATATAGCAATCAGCCCCAGCATTTT
TRBV11-3,-,-,TRBJ2-3,19,CASSLPIRNGPPGTDTQYF,TGTGCCAGCAGCTTACCCATTCGCAACGGGCCCCCTGGCACAGATACGCAGTATTTT
TRBV7-3,-,-,TRBJ2-3,15,CASSLNPSGLSTQYF,TGTGCCAGCAGCTTAAACCCGTCGGGCCTTAGTACGCAGTATTTT
TRBV19,-,-,TRBJ2-7,15,CASSIRGAVAYEQYF,TGTGCCAGTAGTATTCGGGGGGCCGTAGCCTACGAGCAGTACTTC
TRBV11-3,-,-,TRBJ2-5,14,CASLSGGVGETQYF,TGTGCCAGCCTTTCCGGGGGAGTAGGGGAGACCCAGTACTTC
TRBV10-3,-,TRBD2,TRBJ2-4,18,CAISQGLAGGPTKNIQYF,TGTGCCATCAGCCAGGGACTAGCGGGAGGGCCGACCAAAAACATTCAGTACTTC
TRBV11-3,once,-,TRBJ2-6,13,CASSLTGANVLTF,TGTGCCAGCAGCTTAACTGGGGCCAACGTCCTGACTTTC
TRBV4-1,-,TRBD2,TRBJ2-1,16,CASSQPGTSGYNEQFF,TGCGCCAGCAGCCAACCAGGGACTAGCGGCTACAATGAGCAGTTCTTC
TRBV9,-,-,TRBJ2-2,15,CASSVAQGPTGELFF,TGTGCCAGCAGCGTAGCTCAGGGACCCACCGGGGAGCTGTTTTTT
TRBV6-1,-,TRBD2,TRBJ2-7,13,CASRLAGFHEQYF,TGTGCCAGCAGACTAGCGGGATTCCACGAGCAGTACTTC
TRBV25-1,-,-,TRBJ2-2,16,CASSLKTGMGTGELFF,TGTGCCAGCAGCTTAAAAACAGGGATGGGTACCGGGGAGCTGTTTTTT
TRBV19,-,-,TRBJ2-7,14,CASSTPGRYYEQYF,TGTGCCAGTAGTACGCCCGGACGGTACTACGAGCAGTACTTC
TRBV12-2,-,-,TRBJ2-4,18,CASRVDGGNLAGGSIQYF,TGTGCAAGTCGCGTCGATGGGGGGAACCTAGCGGGAGGGTCCATTCAGTACTTC
TRBV11-2,-,-,TRBJ2-2,14,CASSPTSSAGELFF,TGTGCCAGCAGCCCGACCTCTAGCGCCGGGGAGCTGTTTTTT
TRBV2,-,TRBD1,TRBJ1-2,14,CASSEQGANYGYTF,TGTGCCAGCAGTGAACAGGGGGCTAACTATGGCTACACCTTC
TRBV28,-,-,TRBJ1-5,16,CASKNGVIHSNQPQHF,TGTGCCAGCAAAAATGGGGTAATTCATAGCAATCAGCCCCAGCATTTT
TRBV7-3,-,-,TRBJ1-6,15,CASSLRGSDNSPLHF,TGTGCCAGCAGCTTAAGGGGCAGTGATAATTCACCCCTCCACTTT
TRBV27,-,-,TRBJ2-5,15,CASSSQTGWSETQYF,TGTGCCAGCAGTTCCCAAACGGGATGGTCTGAGACCCAGTACTTC
TRBV19,-,-,TRBJ2-1,16,CASSMGPRAVDNEQFF,TGTGCCAGTAGCATGGGGCCCCGCGCTGTCGACAATGAGCAGTTCTTC
TRBV6-5,once,TRBD1,TRBJ2-3,15,CASSKRQGGGGSQYF,TGTGCCAGCAGCAAGAGACAGGGTGGGGGCGGTTCGCAGTATTTT
TRBV11-2,once,TRBD2,TRBJ2-2,16,CASSRRTSGDTGELFF,TGTGCCAGCAGCCGACGGACTAGCGGGGACACCGGGGAGCTGTTTTTT
TRBV5-1,-,TRBD1,TRBJ1-2,14,CASSLIPTGDGYTF,TGCGCCAGCAGCTTGATCCCTACAGGGGACGGCTACACCTTC
TRBV6-6,-,-,TRBJ1-4,15,CASSHRQRTHEKLFF,TGTGCCAGCAGTCACAGACAGAGAACACATGAAAAACTGTTTTTT
TRBV15,-,TRBD1,TRBJ2-7,13,CATSRDRGYEQYF,TGTGCCACCAGCAGGGACAGGGGTTACGAGCAGTACTTC
TRBV7-2,-,-,TRBJ2-2,16,CASSLGEGDGTGELFF,TGTGCCAGCAGCTTAGGAGAGGGAGACGGCACCGGGGAGCTGTTTTTT
TRBV2,-,-,TRBJ2-4,16,CASSEDRLLAKNIQYF,TGTGCCAGCAGTGAGGACAGACTTTTAGCCAAAAACATTCAGTACTTC
TRBV27,-,-,TRBJ2-5,15,CASTRRGRDQETQYF,TGTGCCAGCACCCGAAGAGGGCGGGACCAAGAGACCCAGTACTTC
TRBV12-5,-,-,TRBJ1-1,14,CASAPPRGNTEAFF,TGTGCTAGTGCGCCACCGCGGGGGAACACTGAAGCTTTCTTT